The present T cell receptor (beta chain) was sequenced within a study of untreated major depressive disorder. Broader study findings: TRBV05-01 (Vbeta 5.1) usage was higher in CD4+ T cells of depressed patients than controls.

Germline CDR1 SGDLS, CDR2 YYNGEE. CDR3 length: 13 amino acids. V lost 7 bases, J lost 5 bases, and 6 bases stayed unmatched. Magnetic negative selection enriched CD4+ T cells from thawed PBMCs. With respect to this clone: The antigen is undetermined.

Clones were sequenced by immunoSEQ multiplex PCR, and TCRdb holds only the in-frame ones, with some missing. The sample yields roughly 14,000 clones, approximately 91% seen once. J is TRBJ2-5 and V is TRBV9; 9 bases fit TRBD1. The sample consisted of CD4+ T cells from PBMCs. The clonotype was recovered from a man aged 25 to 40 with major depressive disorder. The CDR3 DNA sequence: TGTGCCAGCGGGACAGGGTCGTTGGAGACCCAGTACTTC. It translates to CASGTGSLETQYF.